This TCR beta chain was sequenced during a study of T cell repertoires in cytomegalovirus infection. Study background: Through public TCR beta signatures, both CMV infection and matching HLA type were indicated.

Study conclusions and caveats: CMV-specific HLA-C-restricted TCR beta clonotypes dominated the ex vivo response. Frequencies of public TCR beta families were cumulated, and this identified carriers of CMV plus the relevant HLA.

CDR1 is SGHDT and CDR2 is YYEEEE in the germline V gene. V dropped 4 bases and J dropped 11 bases, with 21 bases sitting between them. The CDR3 is 14 amino acids. In this sample, this clonotype turned up many times. Its matching antigen is unknown. TCRdb fed the reads into MiXCR, producing one record per CDR3 protein. The sample lists approximately 71,000 distinct CDR3 sequences, 4% occurring once. What was sequenced was PBMCs. The TCR comes from a human donor in good health (CMV status not recorded). Some clones in this sample may be carry-over from other donors' samples. This rearrangement joins TRBV5-6 to TRBJ1-1, with D possibly being TRBD1 (6 bases). The DNA for the CDR3 is TGTGCCAGCAGCGGCCGGGACGGGGGGCGTCGTGCTTTCTTT. This codes for CASSGRDGGRRAFF.